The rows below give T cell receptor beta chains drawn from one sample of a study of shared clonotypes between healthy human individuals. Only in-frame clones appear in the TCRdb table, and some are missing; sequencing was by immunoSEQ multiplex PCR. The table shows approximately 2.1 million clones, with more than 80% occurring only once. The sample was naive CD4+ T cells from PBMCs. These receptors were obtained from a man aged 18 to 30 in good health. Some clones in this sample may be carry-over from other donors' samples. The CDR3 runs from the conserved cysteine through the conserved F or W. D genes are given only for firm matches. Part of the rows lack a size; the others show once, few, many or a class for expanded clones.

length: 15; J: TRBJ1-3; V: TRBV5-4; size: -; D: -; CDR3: CASSLDSLSGNTIYF; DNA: TGTGCCAGCAGTCTCGACAGCCTCTCTGGAAACACCATATATTTT
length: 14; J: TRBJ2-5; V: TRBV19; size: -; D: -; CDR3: CASSPPGVRETQYF; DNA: TGTGCCAGTAGCCCTCCAGGGGTGCGGGAGACCCAGTACTTC
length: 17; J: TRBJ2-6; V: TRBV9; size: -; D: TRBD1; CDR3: CASDRDRGRSGANVLTF; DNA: TGTGCCAGCGACCGGGACAGGGGCCGCTCTGGGGCCAACGTCCTGACTTTC
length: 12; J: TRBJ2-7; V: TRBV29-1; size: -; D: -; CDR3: CSVEVSTDEQYF; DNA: TGCAGCGTTGAAGTGTCGACTGACGAGCAGTACTTC
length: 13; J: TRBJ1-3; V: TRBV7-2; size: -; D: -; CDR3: CASRVEGGNTIYF; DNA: TGTGCCAGCAGGGTCGAGGGGGGAAACACCATATATTTT
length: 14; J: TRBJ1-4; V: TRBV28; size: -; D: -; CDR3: CASSFWGTNEKLFF; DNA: TGTGCCAGCAGTTTTTGGGGAACTAATGAAAAACTGTTTTTT
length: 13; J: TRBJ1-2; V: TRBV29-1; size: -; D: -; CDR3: CSVQNSPNYGYTF; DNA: TGCAGCGTTCAAAATTCCCCCAACTATGGCTACACCTTC
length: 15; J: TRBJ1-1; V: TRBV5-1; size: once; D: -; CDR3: CASSLASGVNTEAFF; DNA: TGCGCCAGCAGCTTGGCCTCAGGGGTGAACACTGAAGCTTTCTTT
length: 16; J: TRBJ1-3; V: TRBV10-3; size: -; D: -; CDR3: CAISESLGLAGNTIYF; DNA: TGTGCCATCAGTGAGTCGTTGGGGTTAGCTGGAAACACCATATATTTT
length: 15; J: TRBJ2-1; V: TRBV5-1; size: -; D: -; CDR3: CASQPTGQDYNEQFF; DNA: TGCGCCAGCCAGCCTACGGGACAAGACTACAATGAGCAGTTCTTC
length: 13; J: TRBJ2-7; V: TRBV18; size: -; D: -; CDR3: CASSPVATHEQYF; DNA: TGTGCCAGCTCACCAGTGGCAACTCACGAGCAGTACTTC
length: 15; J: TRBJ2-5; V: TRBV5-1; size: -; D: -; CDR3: CASSTRRWGIETQYF; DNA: TGCGCCAGCAGCACCCGGAGGTGGGGGATTGAGACCCAGTACTTC
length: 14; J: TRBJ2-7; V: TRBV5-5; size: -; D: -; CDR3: CASSLRTASYEQYF; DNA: TGTGCCAGCAGCTTGAGGACAGCCTCCTACGAGCAGTACTTC
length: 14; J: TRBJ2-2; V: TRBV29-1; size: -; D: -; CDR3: CSVGTGPINGELFF; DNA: TGCAGCGTAGGAACGGGTCCTATCAACGGGGAGCTGTTTTTT
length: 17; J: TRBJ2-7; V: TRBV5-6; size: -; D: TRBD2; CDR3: CASSLRLAGAPGGEQYF; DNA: TGTGCCAGCAGCTTGCGTCTAGCGGGAGCCCCGGGAGGCGAGCAGTACTTC
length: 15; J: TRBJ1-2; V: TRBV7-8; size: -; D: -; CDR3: CASSLTGPLPYGYTF; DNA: TGTGCCAGCAGCTTAACGGGACCACTCCCTTATGGCTACACCTTC
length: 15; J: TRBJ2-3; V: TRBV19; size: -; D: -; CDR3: CASSIQDRNTDTQYF; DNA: TGTGCCAGTAGTATTCAGGACAGAAACACAGATACGCAGTATTTT
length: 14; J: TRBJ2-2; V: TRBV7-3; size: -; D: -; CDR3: CASSLGSGPGELFF; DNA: TGTGCCAGCAGCTTAGGCTCAGGGCCCGGGGAGCTGTTTTTT
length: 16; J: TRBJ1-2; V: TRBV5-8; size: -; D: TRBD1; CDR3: CASSLPDRLTNYGYTF; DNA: TGTGCCAGCAGCTTGCCGGACAGGCTAACTAACTATGGCTACACCTTC
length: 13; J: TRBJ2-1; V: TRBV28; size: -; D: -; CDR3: CASSLYTGDEQFF; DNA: TGTGCCAGCAGTTTATATACCGGGGATGAGCAGTTCTTC
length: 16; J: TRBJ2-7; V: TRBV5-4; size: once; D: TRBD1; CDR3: CASREGGPMSPYEQYF; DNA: TGTGCCAGCCGTGAAGGGGGCCCGATGAGTCCCTACGAGCAGTACTTC
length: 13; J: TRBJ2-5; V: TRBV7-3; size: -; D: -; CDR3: CASSFGVRETQYF; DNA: TGTGCCAGCAGCTTTGGGGTGAGGGAGACCCAGTACTTC
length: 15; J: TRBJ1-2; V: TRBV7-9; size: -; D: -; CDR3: CASSDNLRGGYGYTF; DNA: TGTGCCAGCAGCGACAACCTCAGGGGTGGCTATGGCTACACCTTC
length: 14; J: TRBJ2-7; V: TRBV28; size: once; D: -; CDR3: CASRPLVLSGEQYF; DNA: TGTGCCAGCCGCCCCCTGGTGCTATCGGGCGAGCAGTACTTC
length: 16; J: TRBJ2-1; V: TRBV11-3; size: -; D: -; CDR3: CASSLESSGGMDEQFF; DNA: TGTGCCAGCAGCTTAGAGTCGTCGGGGGGCATGGATGAGCAGTTCTTC
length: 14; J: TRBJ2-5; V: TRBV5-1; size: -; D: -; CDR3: CASSPRTRQETQYF; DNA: TGCGCCAGCAGCCCACGAACCCGCCAAGAGACCCAGTACTTC
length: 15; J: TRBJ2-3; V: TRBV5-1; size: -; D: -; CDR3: CASSFQTAPVWLQYF; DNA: TGCGCCAGCAGCTTCCAAACAGCCCCCGTTTGGTTGCAGTATTTT
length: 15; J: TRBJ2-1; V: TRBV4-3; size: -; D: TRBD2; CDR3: CASSYGLAVYNEQFF; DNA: TGCGCCAGCAGCTATGGACTAGCGGTGTACAATGAGCAGTTCTTC
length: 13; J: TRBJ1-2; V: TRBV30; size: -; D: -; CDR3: CAWSVPGGGGYTF; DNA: TGTGCCTGGAGTGTACCGGGGGGAGGGGGCTACACCTTC
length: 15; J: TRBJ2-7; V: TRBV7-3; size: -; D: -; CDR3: CASSLFMALPVGQYF; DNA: TGTGCCAGCAGCTTATTCATGGCATTACCCGTCGGGCAGTACTTC
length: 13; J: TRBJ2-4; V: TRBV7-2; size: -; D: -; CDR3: CASSLWLENIQYF; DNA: TGTGCCAGCAGCTTATGGTTAGAGAACATTCAGTACTTC
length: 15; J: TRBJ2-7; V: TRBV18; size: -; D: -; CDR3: CASSPERSLSYEQYF; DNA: TGTGCCAGCTCACCTGAGCGGAGTTTATCCTACGAGCAGTACTTC
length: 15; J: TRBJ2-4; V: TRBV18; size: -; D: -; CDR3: CASSPGAIAKNIQYF; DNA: TGTGCCAGCTCACCGGGGGCAATAGCCAAAAACATTCAGTACTTC
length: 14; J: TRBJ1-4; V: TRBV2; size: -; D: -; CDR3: CASSDRVNLEKLFF; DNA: TGTGCCAGCAGTGATCGAGTGAACCTAGAAAAACTGTTTTTT
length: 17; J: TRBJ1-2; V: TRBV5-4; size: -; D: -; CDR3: CASSLGGAISSNYGYTF; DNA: TGTGCCAGCAGCTTGGGCGGGGCGATAAGTTCTAACTATGGCTACACCTTC
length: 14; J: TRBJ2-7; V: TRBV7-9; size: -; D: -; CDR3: CASSTGRGHSEQYF; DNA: TGTGCCAGCAGCACTGGGCGGGGACATTCCGAGCAGTACTTC
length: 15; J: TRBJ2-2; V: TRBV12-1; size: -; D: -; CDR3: CASSSRDRGAGELFF; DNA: TGTGCCAGCAGCTCCCGGGACAGGGGCGCCGGGGAGCTGTTTTTT
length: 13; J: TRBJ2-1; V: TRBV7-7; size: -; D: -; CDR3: CASSRGLNNEQFF; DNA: TGTGCCAGCAGCCGAGGACTAAACAATGAGCAGTTCTTC